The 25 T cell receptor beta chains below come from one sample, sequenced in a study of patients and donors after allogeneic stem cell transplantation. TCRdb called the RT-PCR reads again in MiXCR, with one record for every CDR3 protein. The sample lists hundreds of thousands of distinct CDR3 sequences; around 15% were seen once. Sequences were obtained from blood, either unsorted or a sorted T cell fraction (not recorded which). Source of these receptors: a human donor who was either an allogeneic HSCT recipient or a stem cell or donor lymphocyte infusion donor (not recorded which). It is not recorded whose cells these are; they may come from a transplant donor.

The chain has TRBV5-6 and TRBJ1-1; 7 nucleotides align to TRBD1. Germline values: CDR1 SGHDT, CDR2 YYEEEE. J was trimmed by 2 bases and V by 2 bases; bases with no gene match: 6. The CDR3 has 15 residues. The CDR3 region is CASSFTGDSNTEAFF. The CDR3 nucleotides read TGTGCCAGCAGCTTTACAGGGGACTCCAACACTGAAGCTTTCTTT.

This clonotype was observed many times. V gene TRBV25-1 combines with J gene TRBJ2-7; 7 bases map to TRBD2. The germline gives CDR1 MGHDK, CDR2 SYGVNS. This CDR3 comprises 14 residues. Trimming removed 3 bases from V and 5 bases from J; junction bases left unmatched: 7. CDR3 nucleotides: TGTGCCAGCAGTGACCCTACTAGCGTGAACGAGCAGTACTTC. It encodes CASSDPTSVNEQYF.

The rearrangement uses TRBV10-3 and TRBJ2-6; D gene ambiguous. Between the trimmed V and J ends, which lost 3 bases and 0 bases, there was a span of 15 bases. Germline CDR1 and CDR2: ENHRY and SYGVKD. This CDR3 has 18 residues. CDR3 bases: TGTGCCATCAGTGACCTTTGGGGTTCTGCCTCTGGGGCCAACGTCCTGACTTTC. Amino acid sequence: CAISDLWGSASGANVLTF.

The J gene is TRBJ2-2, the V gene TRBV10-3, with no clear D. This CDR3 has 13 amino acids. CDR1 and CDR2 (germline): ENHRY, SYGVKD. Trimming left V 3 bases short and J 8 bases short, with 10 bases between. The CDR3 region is CAISEVGMGELFF. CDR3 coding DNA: TGTGCCATCAGTGAAGTGGGGATGGGGGAGCTGTTTTTT.

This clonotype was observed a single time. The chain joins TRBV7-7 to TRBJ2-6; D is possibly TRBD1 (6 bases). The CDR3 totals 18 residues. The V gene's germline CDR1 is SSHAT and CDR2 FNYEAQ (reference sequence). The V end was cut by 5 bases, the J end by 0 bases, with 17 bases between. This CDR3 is CASSPRWGQASGANVLTF. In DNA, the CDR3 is TGTGCCAGCAGCCCCCGTTGGGGGCAGGCCTCTGGGGCCAACGTCCTGACTTTC.

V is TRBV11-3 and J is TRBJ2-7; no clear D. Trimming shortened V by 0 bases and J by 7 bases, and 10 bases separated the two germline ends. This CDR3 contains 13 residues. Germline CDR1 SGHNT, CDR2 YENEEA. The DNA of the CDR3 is TGTGCCAGCAGCTTAGATGGAACGGGTGAGCAGTACTTC. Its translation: CASSLDGTGEQYF.

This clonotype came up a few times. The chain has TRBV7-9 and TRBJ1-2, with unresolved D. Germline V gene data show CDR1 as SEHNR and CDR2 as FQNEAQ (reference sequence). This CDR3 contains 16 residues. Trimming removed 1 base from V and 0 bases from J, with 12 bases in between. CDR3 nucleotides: TGTGCCAGCAGCTTAGGGTCGGCACTTGCTAACTATGGCTACACCTTC. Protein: CASSLGSALANYGYTF.

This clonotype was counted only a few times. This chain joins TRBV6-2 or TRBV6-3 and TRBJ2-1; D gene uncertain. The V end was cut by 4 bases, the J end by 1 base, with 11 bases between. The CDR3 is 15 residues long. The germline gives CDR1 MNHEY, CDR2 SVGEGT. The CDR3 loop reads CASSSSWGSYNEQFF. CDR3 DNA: TGTGCCAGCAGTTCGTCCTGGGGTTCCTACAATGAGCAGTTCTTC.

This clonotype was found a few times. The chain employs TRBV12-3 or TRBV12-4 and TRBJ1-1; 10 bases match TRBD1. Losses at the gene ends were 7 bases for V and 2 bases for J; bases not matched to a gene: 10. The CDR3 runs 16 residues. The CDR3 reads CASTPGDRGINTEAFF. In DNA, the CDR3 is TGTGCCAGCACACCCGGGGACAGGGGAATCAACACTGAAGCTTTCTTT.

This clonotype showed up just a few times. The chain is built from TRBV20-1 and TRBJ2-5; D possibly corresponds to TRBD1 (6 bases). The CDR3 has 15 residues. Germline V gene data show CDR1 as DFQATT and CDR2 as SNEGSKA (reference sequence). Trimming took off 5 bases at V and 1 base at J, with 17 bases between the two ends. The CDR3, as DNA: TGCAGTGCTCCTCCCTTTAGGGGGACCCAAGAGACCCAGTACTTC. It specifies CSAPPFRGTQETQYF.

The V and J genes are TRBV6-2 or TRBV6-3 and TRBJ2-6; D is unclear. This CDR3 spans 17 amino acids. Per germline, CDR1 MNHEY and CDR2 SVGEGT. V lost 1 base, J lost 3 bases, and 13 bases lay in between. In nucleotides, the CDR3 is TGTGCCAGCAGTTACTACCGATGGAGCCTTGGGGCCAACGTCCTGACTTTC. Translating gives CASSYYRWSLGANVLTF.

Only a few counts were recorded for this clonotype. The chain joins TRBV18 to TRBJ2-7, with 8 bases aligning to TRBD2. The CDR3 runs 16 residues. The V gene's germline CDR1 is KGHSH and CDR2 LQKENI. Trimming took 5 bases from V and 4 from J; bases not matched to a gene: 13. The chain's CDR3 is CASSVLGAGVMYEQYF. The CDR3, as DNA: TGTGCCAGCTCAGTCCTAGGAGCGGGAGTTATGTACGAGCAGTACTTC.

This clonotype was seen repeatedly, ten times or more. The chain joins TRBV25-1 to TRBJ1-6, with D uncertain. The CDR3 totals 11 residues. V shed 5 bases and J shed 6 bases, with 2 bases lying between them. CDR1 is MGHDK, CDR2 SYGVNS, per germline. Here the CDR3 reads CASSLNSPLHF. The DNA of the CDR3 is TGTGCCAGCAGTCTTAATTCACCCCTCCACTTT.

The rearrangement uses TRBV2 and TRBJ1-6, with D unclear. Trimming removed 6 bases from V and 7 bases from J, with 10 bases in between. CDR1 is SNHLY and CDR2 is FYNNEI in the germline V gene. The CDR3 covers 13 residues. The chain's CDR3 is CASRSNPNSPLHF. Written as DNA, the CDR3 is TGTGCCAGCAGATCGAATCCAAATTCACCCCTCCACTTT.

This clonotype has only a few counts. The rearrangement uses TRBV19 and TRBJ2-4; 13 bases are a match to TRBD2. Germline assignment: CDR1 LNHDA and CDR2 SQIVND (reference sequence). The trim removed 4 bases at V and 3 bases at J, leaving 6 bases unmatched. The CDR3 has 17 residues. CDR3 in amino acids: CASSRGLAGKGKNIQYF. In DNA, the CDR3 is TGTGCCAGTAGTAGGGGACTAGCGGGAAAGGGCAAAAACATTCAGTACTTC.

CDR3: CASSQMAPSGNTIYF. CDR3 bases: TGTGCCAGCAGCCAAATGGCTCCCTCTGGAAACACCATATATTTT. The genes are TRBV13 and TRBJ1-3; no clear D. CDR3 length equals 15 residues. CDR1 and CDR2 from the germline V gene are PRHDT and FYEKMQ (reference sequence). V lost 5 bases, J lost 0 bases, and 11 bases lay in between. Supplemented by reference TRBV13 and TRBJ1-3, the full variable domain reads AAGVIQSPRHLIKEKRETATLKCYPIPRHDTVYWYQQGPGQDPQFLISFYEKMQSDKGSIPDRFSAQQFSDYHSELNMSSLELGDSALYFCASSQMAPSGNTIYFGEGSWLTVV.

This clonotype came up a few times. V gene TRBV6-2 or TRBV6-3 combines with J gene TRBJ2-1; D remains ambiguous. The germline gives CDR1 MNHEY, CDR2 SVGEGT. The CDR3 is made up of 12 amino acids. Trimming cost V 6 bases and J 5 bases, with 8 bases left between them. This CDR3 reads CASSRHNNEQFF. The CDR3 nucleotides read TGTGCCAGCAGCCGCCACAACAATGAGCAGTTCTTC.

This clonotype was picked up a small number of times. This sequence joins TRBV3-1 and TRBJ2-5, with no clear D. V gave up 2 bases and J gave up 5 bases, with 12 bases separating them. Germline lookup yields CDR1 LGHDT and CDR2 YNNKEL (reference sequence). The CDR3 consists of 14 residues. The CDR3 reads CASSQPVGKETQYF. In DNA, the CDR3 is TGTGCCAGCAGCCAACCTGTGGGGAAGGAGACCCAGTACTTC.

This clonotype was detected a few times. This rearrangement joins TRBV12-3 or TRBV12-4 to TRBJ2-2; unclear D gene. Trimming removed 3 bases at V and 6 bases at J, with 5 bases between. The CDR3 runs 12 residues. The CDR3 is CASSFRAGELFF. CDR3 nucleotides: TGTGCCAGCAGTTTTCGGGCCGGGGAGCTGTTTTTT.

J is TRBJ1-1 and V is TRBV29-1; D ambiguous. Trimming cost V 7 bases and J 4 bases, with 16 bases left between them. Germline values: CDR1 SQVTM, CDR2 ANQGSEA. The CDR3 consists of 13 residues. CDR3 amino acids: CSARSGHSTEAFF. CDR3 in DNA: TGCAGCGCCCGAAGCGGTCACTCCACTGAAGCTTTCTTT. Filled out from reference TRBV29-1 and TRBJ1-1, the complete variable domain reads SAVISQKPSRDICQRGTSLTIQCQVDSQVTMMFWYRQQPGQSLTLIATANQGSEATYESGFVIDKFPISRPNLTFSTLTVSNMSPEDSSIYLCSARSGHSTEAFFGQGTRLTVV.

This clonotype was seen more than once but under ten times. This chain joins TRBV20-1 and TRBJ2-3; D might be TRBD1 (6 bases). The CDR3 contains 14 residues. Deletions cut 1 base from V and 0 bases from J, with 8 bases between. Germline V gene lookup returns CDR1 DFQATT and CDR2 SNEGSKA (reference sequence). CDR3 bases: TGCAGTGCTAGAGCAGGACAGAGCACAGATACGCAGTATTTT. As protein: CSARAGQSTDTQYF.

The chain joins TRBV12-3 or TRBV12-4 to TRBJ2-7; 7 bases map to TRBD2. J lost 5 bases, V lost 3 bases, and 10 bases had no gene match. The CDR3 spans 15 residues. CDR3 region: CASSFGEGMYNEQYF. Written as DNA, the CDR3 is TGTGCCAGCAGTTTCGGGGAGGGTATGTACAACGAGCAGTACTTC.

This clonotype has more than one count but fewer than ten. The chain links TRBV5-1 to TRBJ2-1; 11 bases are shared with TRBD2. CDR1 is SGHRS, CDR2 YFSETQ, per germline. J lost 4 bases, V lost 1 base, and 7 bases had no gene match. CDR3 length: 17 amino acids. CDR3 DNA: TGCGCCAGCAGCTTGCAGGGTACTAGCGGGGGATACAATGAGCAGTTCTTC. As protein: CASSLQGTSGGYNEQFF.

The CDR3 DNA is TGTGCCAGCAGCCCTCGGACAGGCTCCCCCAGGGATGGCTACACCTTC. Amino acids: CASSPRTGSPRDGYTF. This sequence joins TRBV3-1 and TRBJ1-2; TRBD1 aligns across 7 bases. The CDR3 extends over 16 amino acids. With 4 bases clipped from V and 6 bases from J, the junction kept 14 bases outside the gene matches. Germline V gene sequence: CDR1 LGHDT, CDR2 YNNKEL (reference sequence).

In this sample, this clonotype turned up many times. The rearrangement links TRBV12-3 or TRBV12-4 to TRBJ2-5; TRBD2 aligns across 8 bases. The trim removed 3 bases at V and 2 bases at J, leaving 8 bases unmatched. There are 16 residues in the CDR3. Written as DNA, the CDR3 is TGTGCCAGCAGTTTTAACGGGAGGGTACTACAAGAGACCCAGTACTTC. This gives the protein CASSFNGRVLQETQYF.